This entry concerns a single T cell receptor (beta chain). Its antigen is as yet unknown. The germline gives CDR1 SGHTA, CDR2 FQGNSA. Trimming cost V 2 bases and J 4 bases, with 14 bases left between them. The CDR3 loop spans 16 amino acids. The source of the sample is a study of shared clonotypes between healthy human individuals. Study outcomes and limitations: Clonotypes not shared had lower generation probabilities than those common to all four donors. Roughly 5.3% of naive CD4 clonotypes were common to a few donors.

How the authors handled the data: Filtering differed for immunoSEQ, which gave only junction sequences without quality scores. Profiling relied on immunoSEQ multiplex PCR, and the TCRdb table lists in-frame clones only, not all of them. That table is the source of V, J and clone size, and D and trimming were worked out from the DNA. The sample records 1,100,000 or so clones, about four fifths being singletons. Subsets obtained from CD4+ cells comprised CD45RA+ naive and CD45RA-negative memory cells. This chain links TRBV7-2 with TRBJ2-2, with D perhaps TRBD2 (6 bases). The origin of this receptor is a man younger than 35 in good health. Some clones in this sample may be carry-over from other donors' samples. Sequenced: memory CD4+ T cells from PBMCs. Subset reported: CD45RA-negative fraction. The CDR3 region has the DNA TGTGCCAGCAGCTTAAGCGCGACTAGGGGCACCGGGGAGCTGTTTTTT. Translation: CASSLSATRGTGELFF. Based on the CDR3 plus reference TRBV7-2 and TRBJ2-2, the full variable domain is GAGVSQSPSNKVTEKGKDVELRCDPISGHTALYWYRQSLGQGLEFLIYFQGNSAPDKSGLPSDRFSAERTGGSVSTLTIQRTQQEDSAVYLCASSLSATRGTGELFFGEGSRLTVL.